This paragraph reports one TCR beta chain. The target antigen is unknown. The repertoire was sequenced with immunoSEQ multiplex PCR; TCRdb's copy has only in-frame clones and lacks some. The sample gives around 76,000 clones, roughly nine tenths of which show up once; 10% to 15% is in the top ten. This sample is drawn from a study of OX40 agonist ivuxolimab in advanced cancers. About the research overall: As their treatment, patients were administered ivuxolimab, an agonistic anti-OX40 (CD134) antibody. Patients were infused with ivuxolimab every 2 weeks at 0.01 to 10 mg/kg. There were three patients with partial responses, one having hepatocellular carcinoma and two cutaneous melanoma. Whole-study results and caveats: The work left the antigen specificity of expanded peripheral T cells undetermined.

V lost 0 bases and J lost 6, with 12 bases in between. Germline values: CDR1 SGDLS, CDR2 YYNGEE. The CDR3 runs 15 residues. This TCR was recovered from an adult with an advanced solid tumor such as melanoma, head and neck, liver or kidney cancer. This chain joins TRBV9 and TRBJ1-4; possibly TRBD1 for D (5 bases). Sequenced here: CD4+ or CD8+ T cells sorted from blood, sampled in a trial of the OX40 agonist ivuxolimab. The CDR3 sequence is CASSVDGTSDEKLFF. DNA of the CDR3: TGTGCCAGCAGCGTAGATGGGACTTCAGATGAAAAACTGTTTTTT.